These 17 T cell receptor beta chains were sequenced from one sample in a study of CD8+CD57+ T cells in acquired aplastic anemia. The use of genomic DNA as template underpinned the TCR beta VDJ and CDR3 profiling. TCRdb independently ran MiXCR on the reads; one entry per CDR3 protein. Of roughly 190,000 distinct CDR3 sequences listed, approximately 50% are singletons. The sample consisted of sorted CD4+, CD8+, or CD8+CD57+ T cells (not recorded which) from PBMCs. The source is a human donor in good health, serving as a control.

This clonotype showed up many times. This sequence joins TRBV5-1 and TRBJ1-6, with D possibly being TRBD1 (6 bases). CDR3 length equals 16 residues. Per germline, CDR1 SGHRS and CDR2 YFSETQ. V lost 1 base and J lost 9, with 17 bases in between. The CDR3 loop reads CASSLSPGVLGSPLHF. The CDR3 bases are TGCGCCAGCAGCTTGTCGCCAGGGGTTTTGGGTTCACCCCTCCACTTT. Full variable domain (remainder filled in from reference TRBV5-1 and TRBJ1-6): KAGVTQTPRYLIKTRGQQVTLSCSPISGHRSVSWYQQTPGQGLQFLFEYFSETQRNKGNFPGRFSGRQFSNSRSEMNVSTLELGDSALYLCASSLSPGVLGSPLHFGNGTRLTVT.

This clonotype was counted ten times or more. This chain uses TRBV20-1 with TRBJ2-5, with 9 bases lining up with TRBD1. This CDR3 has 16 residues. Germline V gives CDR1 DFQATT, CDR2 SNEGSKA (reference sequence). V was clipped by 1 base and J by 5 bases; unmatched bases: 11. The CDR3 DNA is TGCAGTGCTAGAGCCCGATCGGGGACAGGGAGGGAGACCCAGTACTTC. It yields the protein CSARARSGTGRETQYF.

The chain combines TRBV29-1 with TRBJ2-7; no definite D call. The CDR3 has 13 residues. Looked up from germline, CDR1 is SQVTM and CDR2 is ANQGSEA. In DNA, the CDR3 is TGCAGTGCTAGAGTGGACGGTTCCTACGAGCAGTACTTC. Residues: CSARVDGSYEQYF.

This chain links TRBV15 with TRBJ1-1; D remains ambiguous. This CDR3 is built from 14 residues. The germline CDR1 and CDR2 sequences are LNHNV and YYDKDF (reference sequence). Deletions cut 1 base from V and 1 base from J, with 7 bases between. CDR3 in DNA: TGTGCCACCAGCAGAGGAAGTCAGAACACTGAAGCTTTCTTT. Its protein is CATSRGSQNTEAFF.

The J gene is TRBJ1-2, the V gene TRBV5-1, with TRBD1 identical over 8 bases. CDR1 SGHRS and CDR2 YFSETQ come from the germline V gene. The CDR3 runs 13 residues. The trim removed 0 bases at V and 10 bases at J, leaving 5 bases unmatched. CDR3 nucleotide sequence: TGCGCCAGCAGCTTGGGACAGGGGCTCCCCTACACCTTC. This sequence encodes CASSLGQGLPYTF.

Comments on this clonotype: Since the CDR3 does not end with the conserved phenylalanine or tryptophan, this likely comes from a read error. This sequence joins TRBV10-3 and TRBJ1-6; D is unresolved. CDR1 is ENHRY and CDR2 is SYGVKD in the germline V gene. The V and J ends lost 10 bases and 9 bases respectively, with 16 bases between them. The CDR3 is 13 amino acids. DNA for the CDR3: TGTGCCAGCACCCCCGGTTCGGTTTCACCCCTCCACTCT. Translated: CASTPGSVSPLHS.

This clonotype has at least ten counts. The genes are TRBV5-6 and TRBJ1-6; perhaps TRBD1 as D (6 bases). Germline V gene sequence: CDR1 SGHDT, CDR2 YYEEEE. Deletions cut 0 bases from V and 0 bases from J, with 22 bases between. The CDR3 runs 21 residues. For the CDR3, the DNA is TGTGCCAGCAGCTTGGCCGGGAAAGGGACATGGATGAGCTCCTATAATTCACCCCTCCACTTT. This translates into CASSLAGKGTWMSSYNSPLHF.

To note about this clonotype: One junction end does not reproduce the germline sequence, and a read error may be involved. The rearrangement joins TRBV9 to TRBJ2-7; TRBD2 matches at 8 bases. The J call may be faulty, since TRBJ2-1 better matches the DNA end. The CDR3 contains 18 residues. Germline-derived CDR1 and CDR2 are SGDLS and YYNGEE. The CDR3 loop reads CVSSVATSGGLGGNEQFF. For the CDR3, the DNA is TGTGTCAGCAGCGTAGCTACGTCGGGGGGACTAGGGGGCAATGAGCAGTTCTTC.

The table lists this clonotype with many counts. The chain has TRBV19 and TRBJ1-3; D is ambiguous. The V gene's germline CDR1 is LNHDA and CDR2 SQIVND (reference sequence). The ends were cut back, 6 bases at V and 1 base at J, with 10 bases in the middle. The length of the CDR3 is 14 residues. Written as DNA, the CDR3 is TGTGCCAGTAGGCCAAGTAGATCTGGAAACACCATATATTTT. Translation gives CASRPSRSGNTIYF.

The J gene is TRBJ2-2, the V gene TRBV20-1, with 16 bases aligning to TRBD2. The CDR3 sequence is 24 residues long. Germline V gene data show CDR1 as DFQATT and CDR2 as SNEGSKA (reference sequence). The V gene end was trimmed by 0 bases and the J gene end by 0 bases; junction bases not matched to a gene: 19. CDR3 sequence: CSARDRGGESGGTSGGANTGELFF. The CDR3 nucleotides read TGCAGTGCTAGAGATCGAGGGGGAGAAAGTGGCGGGACTAGCGGGGGGGCGAACACCGGGGAGCTGTTTTTT.

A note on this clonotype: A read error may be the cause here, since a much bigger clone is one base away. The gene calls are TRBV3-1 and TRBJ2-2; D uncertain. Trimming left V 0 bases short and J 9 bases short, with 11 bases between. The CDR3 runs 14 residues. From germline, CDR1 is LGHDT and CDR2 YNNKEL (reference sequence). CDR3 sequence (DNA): TGTGCCAGCAGCCAAGAACTGCGGACCAGGGAGCTGTTTTTT. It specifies CASSQELRTRELFF.

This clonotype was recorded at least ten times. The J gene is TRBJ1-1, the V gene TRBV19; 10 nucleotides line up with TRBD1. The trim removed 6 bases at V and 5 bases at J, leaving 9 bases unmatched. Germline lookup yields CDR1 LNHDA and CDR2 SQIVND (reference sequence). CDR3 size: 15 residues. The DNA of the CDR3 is TGTGCCAGTAGGGCTGGGACAGGGGTAACAACTGAAGCTTTCTTT. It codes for CASRAGTGVTTEAFF.

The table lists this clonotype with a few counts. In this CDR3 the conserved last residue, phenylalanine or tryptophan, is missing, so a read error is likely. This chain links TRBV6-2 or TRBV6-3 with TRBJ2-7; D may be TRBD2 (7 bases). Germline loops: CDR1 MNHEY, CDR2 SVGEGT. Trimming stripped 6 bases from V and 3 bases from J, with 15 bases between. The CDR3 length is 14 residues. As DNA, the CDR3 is TGTGCCAGCAGACCGAGGGGGGGATTCTACGAGCAGTACTCC. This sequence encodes CASRPRGGFYEQYS.

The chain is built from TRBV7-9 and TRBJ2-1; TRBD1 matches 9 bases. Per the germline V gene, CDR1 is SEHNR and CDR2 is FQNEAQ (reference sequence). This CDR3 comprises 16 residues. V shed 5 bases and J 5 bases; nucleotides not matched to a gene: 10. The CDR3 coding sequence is TGTGCCAGCAGCAGGGGACAGGGAACCCCAAACAATGAGCAGTTCTTC. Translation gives CASSRGQGTPNNEQFF.

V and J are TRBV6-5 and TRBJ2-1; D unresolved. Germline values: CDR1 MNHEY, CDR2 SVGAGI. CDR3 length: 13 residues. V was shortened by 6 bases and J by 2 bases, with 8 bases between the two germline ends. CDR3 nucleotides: TGTGCCAGCAGCAATTCAGCCTACAATGAGCAGTTCTTC. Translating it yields CASSNSAYNEQFF.

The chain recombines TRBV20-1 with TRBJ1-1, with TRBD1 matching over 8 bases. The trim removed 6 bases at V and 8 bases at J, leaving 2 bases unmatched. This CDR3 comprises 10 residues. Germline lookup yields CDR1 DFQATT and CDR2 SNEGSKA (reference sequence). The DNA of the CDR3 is TGCAGTGCCGGGACAGGAGAAGCTTTCTTT. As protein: CSAGTGEAFF.

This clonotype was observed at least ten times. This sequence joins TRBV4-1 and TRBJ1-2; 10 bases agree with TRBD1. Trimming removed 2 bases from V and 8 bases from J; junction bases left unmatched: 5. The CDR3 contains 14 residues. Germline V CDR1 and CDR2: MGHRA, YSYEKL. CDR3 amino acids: CASSQPGQGVGYTF. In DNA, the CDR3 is TGCGCCAGCAGCCAACCAGGACAGGGGGTGGGCTACACCTTC.